A selection of T cell receptor beta chains follows, all from one sample in a study of PD-1 blockade in classical Hodgkin lymphoma. Sequencing used immunoSEQ multiplex PCR; TCRdb keeps in-frame clones, though not all of them. The repertoire holds about 40,000 clones, with over 80% as singletons. Sequencing was performed on peripheral blood mononuclear cells (PBMCs), taken at baseline. Every receptor here comes from a human donor with classical Hodgkin lymphoma. CDR3s include the opening cysteine and the closing phenylalanine or tryptophan. A D gene is named only where the DNA matches it firmly. The size field is filled for only some rows; it gives once, few, many or a size class.

j_call clone_size d_call v_call cdr3_length cdr3_nt cdr3_aa
TRBJ2-5 . . TRBV11-2 13 TGTGCCAGCCGCCCGGGGCCCCAAGAGACCCAGTACTTC CASRPGPQETQYF
TRBJ2-1 . TRBD2 TRBV10-3 16 TGTGCCATCAGTGAGTCAAGAGCGGGAGTTGCTTATGAGCAGTTCTTC CAISESRAGVAYEQFF
TRBJ1-1 once . TRBV6-6 14 TGTGCCAGCAGTTACTCCGGGGCCGTAGCTGAAGCTTTCTTT CASSYSGAVAEAFF
TRBJ2-3 . . TRBV5-4 13 TGTGCCAGCAGCTTGGCGGGCACAGATACGCAGTATTTT CASSLAGTDTQYF
TRBJ2-5 once TRBD2 TRBV5-1 15 TGCGCCAGCAGCTTGGTTAGCGGGAACCAAGAGACCCAGTACTTC CASSLVSGNQETQYF
TRBJ2-5 . . TRBV5-1 14 TGCGCCAGCAGCGACGGGCAGTCCGGGGAGACCCAGTACTTC CASSDGQSGETQYF
TRBJ2-1 . . TRBV11-2 18 TGTGCCAGCAGCTTAGGGAGGGAGACTTGGGGTCGATACAATGAGCAGTTCTTC CASSLGRETWGRYNEQFF
TRBJ1-5 . . TRBV30 17 TGTGCCTGGAGTGCGGGGGCTGGGGGGGCGAGCAATCAGCCCCAGCATTTT CAWSAGAGGASNQPQHF
TRBJ2-2 . . TRBV19 12 TGTGCCAGTAGTATAGGGCTCGGGGAGCTGTTTTTT CASSIGLGELFF
TRBJ2-3 . TRBD2 TRBV19 17 TGTGCCAGTAGAACTAGCGGAGAGGGACCTAGCACAGATACGCAGTATTTT CASRTSGEGPSTDTQYF
TRBJ2-1 . . TRBV6-5 14 TGTGCCAGCAGTTACGCGGTCTTGGGGAATGAGCAGTTCTTC CASSYAVLGNEQFF
TRBJ2-1 . TRBD2 TRBV5-8 15 TGTGCCAGCAGCGCTAGCGGGCGAACCTACAATGAGCAGTTCTTC CASSASGRTYNEQFF
TRBJ1-2 . TRBD1 TRBV9 13 TGTGCCAGCAGCCCACGGACAGGGAATGGCTACACCTTC CASSPRTGNGYTF
TRBJ2-7 . . TRBV10-3 12 TGTGCCATCGGGAACAGGGTGGACGAGCAGTACTTC CAIGNRVDEQYF
TRBJ2-3 . TRBD2 TRBV10-3 18 TGTGCCATCAGTACCGCGGGACTAGCGGGACCTAACACAGATACGCAGTATTTT CAISTAGLAGPNTDTQYF
TRBJ1-1 . TRBD1 TRBV7-6 17 TGTGCCAGCATCGCAGGCAGGGGGCGACGTCGAAACACTGAAGCTTTCTTT CASIAGRGRRRNTEAFF
TRBJ1-1 . . TRBV7-9 15 TGTGCCAGCAGCCCGTGGGGGCCGAAGAACACTGAAGCTTTCTTT CASSPWGPKNTEAFF
TRBJ1-2 . TRBD1 TRBV11-2 14 TGTGCCAGCAGCTCCTCAGGGGGCGACTATGGCTACACCTTC CASSSSGGDYGYTF
TRBJ1-2 few . TRBV5-4 12 TGTGCCAGCAGGAGGGATGATGACAGCTACACCTTC CASRRDDDSYTF
TRBJ1-3 . . TRBV2 16 TGTGCCAGCGACAAGCCCCGACAGAGCTCTGGAAACACCATATATTTT CASDKPRQSSGNTIYF
TRBJ1-4 . . TRBV7-6 18 TGTGCCAGCAGCTTCGCCGAGGCTAGGGACACCTCTAATGAAAAACTGTTTTTT CASSFAEARDTSNEKLFF
TRBJ2-1 . TRBD1 TRBV6-6 13 TGTGCCAGCAACTCGCCTACAGGGGATGAGCAGTTCTTC CASNSPTGDEQFF
TRBJ2-1 . . TRBV5-1 15 TGCGCCAGCAGCTTGGATTGGTGGCAGGGCAATGAGCAGTTCTTC CASSLDWWQGNEQFF
TRBJ1-2 . . TRBV7-9 13 TGTGCCAGCAGCCCCCGCCAGATACATGGCTACACCTTC CASSPRQIHGYTF
TRBJ2-1 few TRBD2 TRBV19 16 TGTGCCAGTAGTAGATTAGCGGGAAGGATAAACAATGAGCAGTTCTTC CASSRLAGRINNEQFF
TRBJ1-2 . . TRBV29-1 12 TGCAGCATTCCAGGGGTCTGGTATGGCTACACCTTC CSIPGVWYGYTF
TRBJ1-1 . . TRBV4-1 18 TGCGCCAGCAGCCAAGATCCAGCCGGGACGGGTACGAACACTGAAGCTTTCTTT CASSQDPAGTGTNTEAFF
TRBJ2-6 . TRBD2 TRBV4-3 16 TGCGCCAGCAGCCAAGGGGGGGGATCTGGGGCCAACGTCCTGACTTTC CASSQGGGSGANVLTF
TRBJ2-1 . . TRBV21-1 15 TGTGCCAGCACCCCGTGGGGGGGCTCCTACAATGAGCAGCTCTTC CASTPWGGSYNEQLF
TRBJ2-3 once TRBD1 TRBV29-1 13 TGCAGCGCCGACAGGGGAGCACAAGATACGCAGTATTTT CSADRGAQDTQYF
TRBJ2-7 . . TRBV6-5 14 TGTGCCAGCAGTTTTCCAGGAGTCCCCTACGAGCAGTACTTC CASSFPGVPYEQYF
TRBJ2-7 . . TRBV7-9 16 TGTGCCAGCAGCTTAGAGGGAACACTGCAGGGCTACGAGCAGTACTTC CASSLEGTLQGYEQYF